The entry below describes one TCR beta chain. TCRdb's copy holds only in-frame clones and misses some; the assay was immunoSEQ multiplex PCR. This repertoire shows some 330,000 clones, under 85% found once; its top ten account for about 4.9%. This CDR3 spans 13 amino acids. Germline V lookup: CDR1 SGHRS, CDR2 YFSETQ. V was clipped by 7 bases and J by 3 bases; unmatched bases: 2. Participant ages covered roughly 18 to 89 years across approximately 25 US areas. This sample was taken from a study of blood T cell repertoires in COVID-19. For the study at large: From the United States, Italy and Spain came samples of acute and convalescent COVID-19.

V gene TRBV5-1 combines with J gene TRBJ1-2; 11 positions agree with TRBD1. The sequenced sample was PBMCs or T cells enriched from blood (not recorded which). The TCR sequence derives from a woman aged 50 to 60 who had recovered from COVID-19. The DNA of the CDR3 is TGCGCCAGCTTGGGACAGGGGGACTATGGCTACACCTTC. This encodes CASLGQGDYGYTF.